Reported below is one T cell receptor (beta chain). The germline V gene has CDR1 MGHRA and CDR2 YSYEKL. V was shortened by 3 bases and J by 2 bases, with 18 bases between the two germline ends. This CDR3 is built from 17 residues. This specimen belongs to a study of control samples from healthy donors and cancer patients. TCRdb's copy holds only in-frame clones and misses some; the assay was immunoSEQ multiplex PCR. The sample lists some 71,000 clones, around nine tenths occurring once. The sample comprised PBMCs. The chain couples TRBV4-1 to TRBJ2-3; weak D call: TRBD2 (6 bases). This receptor was obtained from a woman aged 45-59 years with colorectal cancer. The CDR3 is CASSQPREGRTTDTQYF. The CDR3 DNA reads as TGCGCCAGCAGCCAGCCCCGGGAAGGGAGGACCACAGATACGCAGTATTTT.